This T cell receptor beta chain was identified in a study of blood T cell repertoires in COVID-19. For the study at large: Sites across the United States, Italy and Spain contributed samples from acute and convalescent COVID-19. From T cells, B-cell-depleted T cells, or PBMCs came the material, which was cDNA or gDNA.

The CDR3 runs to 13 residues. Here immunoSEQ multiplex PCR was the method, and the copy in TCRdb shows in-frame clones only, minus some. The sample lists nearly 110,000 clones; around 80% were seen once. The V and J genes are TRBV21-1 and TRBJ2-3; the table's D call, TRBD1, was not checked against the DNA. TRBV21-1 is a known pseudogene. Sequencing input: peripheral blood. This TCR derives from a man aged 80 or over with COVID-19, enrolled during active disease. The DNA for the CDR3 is TGTGCCAGCAGCGGGGCTAATTCAGATACGCAGTATTTT. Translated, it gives CASSGANSDTQYF.